This TCR beta chain was sequenced during a study of CD8+ T cells in alopecia areata. Overall study context: Each of the treated patients was given oral tofacitinib, 5 to 10 mg twice daily, for moderate-to-severe alopecia areata.

Noted treatment: oral pan-JAK inhibitor, 5-10 mg twice daily. Extracted RNA was reverse transcribed into cDNA, the sequencing template. Sequenced by immunoSEQ multiplex PCR; TCRdb stores in-frame clones only, minus some. The table records roughly 46,000 clones, approximately 65% of them present only once. The germline gives CDR1 SEHNR, CDR2 FQNEAQ (reference sequence). This CDR3 contains 13 residues. Trimming took off 5 bases at V and 10 bases at J, with 15 bases between the two ends. This clone was detected only a few times. This TCR was sampled from a human donor with alopecia areata. The V and J genes are TRBV7-9 and TRBJ2-1; a possible D gene is TRBD1 (7 bases). Sample: CD8+ T cells sorted from blood, taken at week 4, from a patient treated with tofacitinib. CDR3 coding DNA: TGTGCCAGCAGCAGTTCAGGGGGGCAAGAGCAGTTCTTC. Protein: CASSSSGGQEQFF.